This TCR beta chain is from a study of cytomegalovirus exposure and HLA in healthy donors. For the study at large: Assignment to the Caucasian-associated ancestry cluster applied to roughly 80% of the approximately 360 genotyped donors. The study's findings and limits: Sequencing depth roughly uniform across donors was assumed in presence/absence analyses. Several of the most significant clusters appeared linked to common viral pathogens, based on a later analysis. The Asian-associated ancestry cluster reportedly had fewer N-insertions than the approximately 670-donor mean in a later analysis.

Notes on this clone: Its cognate antigen is unknown.

This CDR3 has 15 amino acids. From germline, CDR1 is LNHDA and CDR2 SQIVND (reference sequence). Trimming took 3 bases from V and 2 from J; bases not matched to a gene: 4. PCR involved 60 Vbeta and 13 Jbeta primers. Sequenced by immunoSEQ multiplex PCR; TCRdb stores in-frame clones only, minus some. The sample records about 180,000 clones, more than 75% being singletons. Sequencing was performed on PBMCs. The J gene is TRBJ1-5, the V gene TRBV19; 7 positions match TRBD1. The source is a woman younger than 45 in good health and CMV-seropositive. CDR3 loop: CASSIGRGGNQPQHF. The CDR3 DNA sequence: TGTGCCAGTAGTATTGGCAGGGGGGGCAATCAGCCCCAGCATTTT.